This T cell receptor (beta chain) is drawn from a study of T-cell memory formation after mild COVID-19. Notes on the study in general: Contracting CD8+ clones were enriched in EMRA, CD4+ mainly in CM and EM. Day 15 to 85 contracting clones showed balanced CD4/CD8; later expanders leaned CD4+.

This clonotype was counted between two and nine times. Its specificity is not known. One entry per CDR3 protein, called by TCRdb with MiXCR from the 5' RACE reads. Counted here are about 390,000 distinct CDR3 sequences, 20% to 25% occurring once; the ten biggest clones make up roughly an eighth. Germline V gene sequence: CDR1 SGDLS, CDR2 YYNGEE. This CDR3 is 15 amino acids long. V was pared by 0 bases and J by 8 bases, with 17 bases between. The sequencing sample was made of PBMCs or a T cell subset sorted from them (not recorded which). The chain recombines TRBV9 with TRBJ1-2, with D perhaps matching TRBD1 (5 bases). This TCR was sampled from an adult woman who had mild COVID-19 (a few samples of this study predate the infection). Cell type and time point are not known. The CDR3 loop reads CASSVDRQGIGGYTF. The CDR3 nucleotides read TGTGCCAGCAGCGTAGATAGGCAGGGCATCGGAGGCTACACCTTC.